Below, 10 T cell receptor beta chains from the same sample are listed, as sequenced in a study of long-term antiretroviral therapy in people with HIV. Samples were assayed with immunoSEQ v3.0 at survey level. Generated by immunoSEQ multiplex PCR, the TCRdb table keeps only in-frame clones and is missing some. The sample records under 30,000 clones, 75% to 90% being singletons. The starting material was unsorted PBMCs, obtained 0.3 years after starting antiretroviral therapy. The source of these receptors is a man in his forties or fifties with HIV.

The chain couples TRBV7-9 to TRBJ1-5; D perhaps matches TRBD1 (5 bases). V was clipped by 4 bases and J by 9 bases, with 16 bases between them. The germline CDR1 and CDR2 sequences are SEHNR and FQNEAQ (reference sequence). The CDR3 extends over 14 amino acids. This chain's CDR3 is CASSSVGAPWPQHF. DNA for the CDR3: TGTGCCAGCAGCTCAGTAGGGGCTCCATGGCCCCAGCATTTT.

J is TRBJ1-1 and V is TRBV14; no firm D call. This CDR3 is 15 amino acids long. In germline, CDR1 is SGHDN, CDR2 FVKESK. The V and J ends lost 0 bases and 5 bases respectively, with 13 bases between them. CDR3 nucleotide sequence: TGTGCCAGCAGCCAAGATCCGGTCGGAGGGACTGAAGCTTTCTTT. This sequence encodes CASSQDPVGGTEAFF.

The V gene is TRBV16, the J gene TRBJ2-3; 10 nucleotides match TRBD2. Trimming at V came to 4 bases and at J to 5 bases, leaving 6 bases not matched to a gene. CDR3 size: 15 residues. Germline V gene lookup returns CDR1 KGHSY and CDR2 FQNENV. The CDR3, as DNA: TGTGCCAGCAGCCCCCGAGCTAGCGGGGGAGATACGCAGTATTTT. Translation gives CASSPRASGGDTQYF.

The chain employs TRBV7-9 and TRBJ2-3; tentatively, D is TRBD2 (5 bases). The CDR3 has 12 amino acids. V was pared by 8 bases and J by 4 bases, with 10 bases between. Germline values: CDR1 SEHNR, CDR2 FQNEAQ (reference sequence). CDR3 amino acids: CASGAGADTQYF. For the CDR3, the DNA is TGTGCCAGCGGCGCGGGCGCAGATACGCAGTATTTT.

The rearrangement links TRBV4-1 to TRBJ1-3; D unresolved. This CDR3 has 17 amino acids. Deletions cut 9 bases from V and 2 bases from J, with 23 bases between. Germline loops: CDR1 MGHRA, CDR2 YSYEKL. The CDR3: CASRERTGEGTGNTIYF. The CDR3 nucleotides are TGCGCCAGTAGAGAACGCACTGGGGAGGGCACTGGAAACACCATATATTTT.

This chain connects TRBV5-1 to TRBJ1-1; 9 bases agree with TRBD1. J gave up 0 bases and V 2 bases, and 8 bases lay outside the gene matches. CDR1 SGHRS and CDR2 YFSETQ come from the germline V gene. CDR3 length: 17 residues. CDR3 region: CASSFGQGPIMNTEAFF. The CDR3 DNA reads as TGCGCCAGCAGCTTCGGACAGGGGCCCATTATGAACACTGAAGCTTTCTTT.

This rearrangement joins TRBV9 to TRBJ1-2, with 8 bases identical to TRBD1. The CDR3 sequence is 16 residues long. J was trimmed by 2 bases and V by 4 bases; bases with no gene match: 10. From germline, CDR1 is SGDLS and CDR2 YYNGEE. CDR3 amino acids: CASSPGGSARNYGYTF. CDR3 bases: TGTGCCAGCAGCCCAGGGGGCTCTGCCAGGAACTATGGCTACACCTTC. The variable domain in full, with the rest retrieved from reference TRBV9 and TRBJ1-2, is DSGVTQTPKHLITATGQRVTLRCSPRSGDLSVYWYQQSLDQGLQFLIQYYNGEERAKGNILERFSAQQFPDLHSELNLSSLELGDSALYFCASSPGGSARNYGYTFGSGTRLTVV.

This chain uses TRBV4-3 with TRBJ2-3; 9 positions match TRBD2. The J segment lost 8 bases and the V segment lost 4 bases, leaving 19 bases of the junction unmatched. Germline V gives CDR1 LGHNA, CDR2 YSLEER. The CDR3 is 18 amino acids. CDR3 in amino acids: CASSPQRGREGLWSTQYF. CDR3 nucleotides: TGCGCCAGCAGCCCCCAAAGGGGGCGGGAGGGCCTTTGGTCTACGCAGTATTTT.

The chain employs TRBV19 and TRBJ1-2, with TRBD1 identical over 7 bases. Germline V gene lookup returns CDR1 LNHDA and CDR2 SQIVND (reference sequence). V gave up 5 bases and J gave up 4 bases; unmatched junction bases: 10. CDR3 length: 15 amino acids. The CDR3 DNA follows: TGTGCCAGTAGTCCTGGGACAGATACGTCCTATGGCTACACCTTC. This codes for CASSPGTDTSYGYTF.

The V call is TRBV29-1, the J call TRBJ2-5; 8 nucleotides match TRBD1. CDR1 SQVTM and CDR2 ANQGSEA come from the germline V gene. The CDR3 is made up of 12 amino acids. The V segment lost 6 bases and the J segment 3 bases; nucleotides outside the gene matches: 3. CDR3 bases: TGCAGCGTCCTGACAGGGGAAGAGACCCAGTACTTC. Encoded protein: CSVLTGEETQYF.